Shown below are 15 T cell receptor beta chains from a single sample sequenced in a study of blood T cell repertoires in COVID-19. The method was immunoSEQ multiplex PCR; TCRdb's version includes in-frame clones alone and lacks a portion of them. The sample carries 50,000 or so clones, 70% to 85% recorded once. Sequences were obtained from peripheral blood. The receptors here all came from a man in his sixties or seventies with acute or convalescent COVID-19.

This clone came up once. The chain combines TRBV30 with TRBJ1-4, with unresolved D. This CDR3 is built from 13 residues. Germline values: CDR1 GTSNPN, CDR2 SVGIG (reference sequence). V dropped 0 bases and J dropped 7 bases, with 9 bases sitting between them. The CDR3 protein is CAWSVYSTEKLFF. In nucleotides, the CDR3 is TGTGCCTGGAGTGTTTACAGCACTGAAAAACTGTTTTTT.

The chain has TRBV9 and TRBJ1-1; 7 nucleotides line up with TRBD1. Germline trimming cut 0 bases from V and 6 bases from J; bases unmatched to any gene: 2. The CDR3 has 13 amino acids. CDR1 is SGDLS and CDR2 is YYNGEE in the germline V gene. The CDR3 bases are TGTGCCAGCAGCGTAGGTCAGGGGGCTGAAGCTTTCTTT. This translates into CASSVGQGAEAFF.

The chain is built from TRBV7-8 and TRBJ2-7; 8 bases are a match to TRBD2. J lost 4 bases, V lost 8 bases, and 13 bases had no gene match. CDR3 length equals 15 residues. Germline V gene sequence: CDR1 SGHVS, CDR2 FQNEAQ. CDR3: CASGTGGLGNYEQYF. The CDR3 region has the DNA TGTGCCAGCGGGACGGGAGGGCTCGGGAATTACGAGCAGTACTTC.

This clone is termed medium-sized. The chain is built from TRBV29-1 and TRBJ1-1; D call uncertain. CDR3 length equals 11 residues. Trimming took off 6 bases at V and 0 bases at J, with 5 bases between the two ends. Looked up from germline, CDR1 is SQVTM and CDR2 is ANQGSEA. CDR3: CSVRVNTEAFF. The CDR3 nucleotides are TGCAGCGTCCGCGTGAACACTGAAGCTTTCTTT.

CDR3 bases: TGTGCCAGCAGTGAAGGGACAGGGAAGGAAAAACTGTTTTTT. Its protein product is CASSEGTGKEKLFF. This chain connects TRBV25-1 to TRBJ1-4; 9 bases line up with TRBD1. CDR1 and CDR2 from the germline V gene are MGHDK and SYGVNS. The junction had 3 bases not matched to a gene; V was cut back by 2 bases and J by 8 bases. The CDR3 consists of 14 residues.

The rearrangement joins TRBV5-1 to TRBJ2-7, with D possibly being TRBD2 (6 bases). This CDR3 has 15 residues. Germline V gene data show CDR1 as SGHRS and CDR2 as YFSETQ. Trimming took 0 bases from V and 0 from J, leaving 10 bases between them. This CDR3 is CASSLEAGRSYEQYF. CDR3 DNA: TGCGCCAGCAGCTTGGAGGCGGGGCGCTCCTACGAGCAGTACTTC.

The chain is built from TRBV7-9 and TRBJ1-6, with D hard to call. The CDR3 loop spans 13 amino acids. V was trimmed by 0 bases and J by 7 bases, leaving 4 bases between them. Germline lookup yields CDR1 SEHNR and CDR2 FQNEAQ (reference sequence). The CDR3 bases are TGTGCCAGCAGCTTAGCTGAGAATTCACCCCTCCACTTT. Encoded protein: CASSLAENSPLHF.

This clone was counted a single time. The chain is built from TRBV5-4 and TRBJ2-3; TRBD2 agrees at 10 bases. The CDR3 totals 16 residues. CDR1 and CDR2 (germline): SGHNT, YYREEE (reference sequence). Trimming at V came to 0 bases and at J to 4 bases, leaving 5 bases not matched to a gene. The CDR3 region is CASSLGAGGASDTQYF. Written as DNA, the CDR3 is TGTGCCAGCAGCTTGGGAGCGGGGGGGGCCTCAGATACGCAGTATTTT.

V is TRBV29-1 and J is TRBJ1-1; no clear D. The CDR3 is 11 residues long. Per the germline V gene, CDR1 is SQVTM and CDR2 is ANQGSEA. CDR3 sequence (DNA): TGCAGTATAACAAAGAACACTGAAGCTTTCTTT. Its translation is CSITKNTEAFF.

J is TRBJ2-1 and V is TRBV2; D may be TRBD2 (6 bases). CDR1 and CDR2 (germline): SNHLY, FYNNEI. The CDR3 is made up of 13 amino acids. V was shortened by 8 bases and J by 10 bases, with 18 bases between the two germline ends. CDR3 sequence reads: CASVGPLALEQFF. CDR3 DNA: TGTGCCAGCGTCGGACCTCTAGCGCTGGAGCAGTTCTTC.

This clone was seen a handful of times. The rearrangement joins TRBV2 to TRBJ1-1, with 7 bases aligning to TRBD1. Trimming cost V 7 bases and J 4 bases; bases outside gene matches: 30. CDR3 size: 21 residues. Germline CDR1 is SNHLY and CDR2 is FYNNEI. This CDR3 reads CASKGSGWTGREQGVGTEAFF. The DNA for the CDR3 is TGTGCCAGCAAAGGGTCTGGTTGGACAGGAAGGGAGCAAGGTGTGGGCACTGAAGCTTTCTTT.

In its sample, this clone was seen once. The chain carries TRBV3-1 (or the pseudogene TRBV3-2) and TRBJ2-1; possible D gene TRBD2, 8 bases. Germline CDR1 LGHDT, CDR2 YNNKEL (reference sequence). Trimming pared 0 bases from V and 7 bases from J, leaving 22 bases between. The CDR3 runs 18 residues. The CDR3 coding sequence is TGTGCCAGCAGCCAAGAAGGGGGCCCGGCGGGGGGCTGGAATGAGCAGTTCTTC. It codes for CASSQEGGPAGGWNEQFF.

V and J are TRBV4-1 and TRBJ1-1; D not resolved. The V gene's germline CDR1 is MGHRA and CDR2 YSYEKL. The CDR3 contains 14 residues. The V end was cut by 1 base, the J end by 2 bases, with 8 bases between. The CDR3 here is CASSQVLANTEAFF. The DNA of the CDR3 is TGCGCCAGCAGCCAAGTTTTGGCTAACACTGAAGCTTTCTTT.

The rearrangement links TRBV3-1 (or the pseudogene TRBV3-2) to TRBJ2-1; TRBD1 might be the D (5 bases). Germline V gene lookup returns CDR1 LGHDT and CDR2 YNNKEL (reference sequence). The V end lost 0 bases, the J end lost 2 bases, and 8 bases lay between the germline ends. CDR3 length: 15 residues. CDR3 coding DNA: TGTGCCAGCAGCCAAGACAGGGTTACCTACAATGAGCAGTTCTTC. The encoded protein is CASSQDRVTYNEQFF.

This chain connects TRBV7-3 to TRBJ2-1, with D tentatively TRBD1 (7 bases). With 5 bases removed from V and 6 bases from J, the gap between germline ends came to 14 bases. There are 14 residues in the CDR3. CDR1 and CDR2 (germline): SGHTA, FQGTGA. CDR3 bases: TGTGCCAGCAGCCGACAGGGCGGGATCAATGAGCAGTTCTTC. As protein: CASSRQGGINEQFF.